This T cell receptor (beta chain) was captured by sequencing in a study of blood T cell repertoires in COVID-19. How the authors handled the data: How many nucleated cells were present was estimated from reference gene primer amplification. Using immunoSEQ multiplex PCR, the repertoire was profiled, and TCRdb retains in-frame clones only, with some absent. The DNA was the basis for D and trimming; V, J and clone size are from that table. The data contain 170,000 or so clones, 88% of them singletons. For recovered donors of Cohort 3, there were two negative PCRs, clearance, or symptom resolution. The source material was PBMCs or T cells enriched from blood (not recorded which). This TCR derives from a woman between 45 and 65 years old who had recovered from COVID-19.

The CDR3 is CASSPQRGGMFSTDTQYF. The CDR3 coding sequence is TGTGCCAGCAGCCCTCAGCGGGGGGGAATGTTTAGCACAGATACGCAGTATTTT. The J gene is TRBJ2-3, the V gene TRBV9, with 10 bases identical to TRBD2. Germline V lookup: CDR1 SGDLS, CDR2 YYNGEE. J was trimmed by 0 bases and V by 4 bases; bases with no gene match: 11. CDR3 length equals 18 residues. Full variable domain (rest looked up from reference TRBV9 and TRBJ2-3): DSGVTQTPKHLITATGQRVTLRCSPRSGDLSVYWYQQSLDQGLQFLIQYYNGEERAKGNILERFSAQQFPDLHSELNLSSLELGDSALYFCASSPQRGGMFSTDTQYFGPGTRLTVL.